This is a list of T cell receptor beta chains from one sample in a study of cytomegalovirus exposure and HLA in healthy donors. Assay used: immunoSEQ multiplex PCR; TCRdb lists only in-frame clones, some missing. The table records 100,000 to 150,000 clones, 75% to 85% of them present only once. Sample: PBMCs. The receptor source for this set is a girl aged 2-15 years in good health and CMV-seronegative. The CDR3 runs from the conserved cysteine through the conserved F or W. The D gene is left open where the match is weak. Clone size, where shown, is once, few, many, or a class for clones that have expanded.

TRBJ1-1,TRBD1,once,TRBV19,TGTGCCAGTAGTGGGGATCGACAGGGACGGGGGAAAGCTTTCTTT,CASSGDRQGRGKAFF
TRBJ1-1,-,-,TRBV7-9,TGTGCCAGCAGCTCCCTAGTCCCCAATGAAGCTTTCTTT,CASSSLVPNEAFF
TRBJ2-1,-,-,TRBV5-1,TGCGCCAGCAGCGGGCTGGGGCATGAGCAGTTCTTC,CASSGLGHEQFF
TRBJ2-7,-,once,TRBV11-2,TGTGCCAGCAGCTTAAGCACCTACGAGCAGTACTTC,CASSLSTYEQYF
TRBJ2-1,TRBD2,-,TRBV19,TGTGCCAGTAGTCTCTCGGGTTTTGCGGGGGGGAGATCCTACAATGAGCAGTTCTTC,CASSLSGFAGGRSYNEQFF
TRBJ2-7,TRBD2,-,TRBV7-8,TGTGCCAGCAGCTTAGTTGGACTAGCGGGCTCCTACGAGCAGTACTTC,CASSLVGLAGSYEQYF
TRBJ1-1,TRBD1,-,TRBV19,TGTGCCAGTAGTATCCCCTGGACAGGTATAGGCACTGAAGCTTTCTTT,CASSIPWTGIGTEAFF
TRBJ2-2,-,-,TRBV7-2,TGTGCCAGCAGCTTAGCGTTCAGATTGTGGACCGGGGAGCTGTTTTTT,CASSLAFRLWTGELFF
TRBJ2-1,TRBD2,few,TRBV4-1,TGCGCCAGCAGCCAAGAGAAACTAGCGGGGGGCGACTACAATGAGCAGTTCTTC,CASSQEKLAGGDYNEQFF
TRBJ2-1,TRBD2,-,TRBV6-4,TGTGCCAGCAGTGACTCGTCTAGCGGGGCCTACAATGGGCAGTTCTTC,CASSDSSSGAYNGQFF
TRBJ2-5,TRBD2,once,TRBV27,TGTGCCAGCAGTTTAGATCCGGGACTAGCGGGGGGGATCCAAGAGACCCAGTACTTC,CASSLDPGLAGGIQETQYF
TRBJ2-7,-,-,TRBV6-5,TGTGCCAGCAGTTACTGGGGCTTAGCCTACGAGCAGTACTTC,CASSYWGLAYEQYF
TRBJ1-1,TRBD1,-,TRBV14,TGTGCCAGCAGCCAAGATCGTGGGACAGGGGGACGAGCTTTCTTT,CASSQDRGTGGRAFF
TRBJ2-3,-,-,TRBV6-1,TGTGCCAGTGACAGCCACACAGATACGCAGTATTTT,CASDSHTDTQYF
TRBJ2-7,-,-,TRBV5-1,TGCGCCAGCAGCTTGGATCCCGGGAGCTCCTACGAGCAGTACTTC,CASSLDPGSSYEQYF
TRBJ2-1,-,few,TRBV13,TGTGCCAGCAGCTTAATGTTTGAGGACAATGAGCAGTTCTTC,CASSLMFEDNEQFF
TRBJ1-5,-,-,TRBV2,TGTGCCAGCAGTGACTGGACACGCGACAATCAGCCCCAGCATTTT,CASSDWTRDNQPQHF
TRBJ2-2,-,-,TRBV7-9,TGTGCCAGCAGCCCGATACAGGGATACACCGGGGAGCTGTTTTTT,CASSPIQGYTGELFF
TRBJ1-1,-,few,TRBV5-6,TGTGCCAGCAGCTTGGTCCGGGCTGAAGCTTTCTTT,CASSLVRAEAFF
TRBJ2-6,-,-,TRBV27,TGTGCCACCTCAGACAGGTGGCCGGGGGCCAACGTCCTGACTTTC,CATSDRWPGANVLTF
TRBJ1-3,-,-,TRBV10-3,TGTGCCATCAGTGAGTCGCAACCCTCAGGGTATGGAAACACCATATATTTT,CAISESQPSGYGNTIYF
TRBJ1-5,-,-,TRBV7-2,TGTGCCAGCAGCGCCGACCGGGATCAGCCCCAGCATTTT,CASSADRDQPQHF
TRBJ2-5,-,-,TRBV15,TGTGCCACCAGCAGAGTGAACAGGCTAGAGACCCAGTACTTC,CATSRVNRLETQYF
TRBJ2-7,TRBD2,-,TRBV11-2,TGTGCCAGCAGCTTCCTTGCGGGGGGCATCAACTCCTACGAGCAGTACTTC,CASSFLAGGINSYEQYF
TRBJ2-1,TRBD1,-,TRBV28,TGTGCCAGCAGTAGAGGGGACAGACCCAATGAGCAGTTCTTC,CASSRGDRPNEQFF
TRBJ1-3,TRBD1,few,TRBV28,TGTGCCAGCAGTCCACAGGGGGCTGGAAACACCATATATTTT,CASSPQGAGNTIYF
TRBJ2-5,-,-,TRBV5-6,TGTGCCAGCAGCCCGATAGGGAGAGAGACCCAGTACTTC,CASSPIGRETQYF
TRBJ1-4,TRBD1,-,TRBV6-1,TGTGCCAGCCACCGGGACAGTAATGAAAAACTGTTTTTT,CASHRDSNEKLFF
TRBJ2-1,TRBD2,few,TRBV23-1,TGCGCCAGCATCCAACCAGCGGGAGAGTCGAATGAGCAGTTCTTC,CASIQPAGESNEQFF
TRBJ1-2,-,-,TRBV19,TGTGCCAGTAGTATCGGACAGCGGATAGACGTAGGAGGCTACACCTTC,CASSIGQRIDVGGYTF
TRBJ2-3,TRBD2,-,TRBV7-2,TGTGCCAGCAGGGGACTAGCGGGATCCACAGATACGCAGTATTTT,CASRGLAGSTDTQYF
TRBJ2-7,-,-,TRBV6-1,TGTGCCAGCAGTGACCGGGACTTTATCTACGAGCAGTACTTC,CASSDRDFIYEQYF
TRBJ2-4,TRBD2,once,TRBV7-9,TGTGCCAGCAGCCGAACTAGCGGGGGTGACATTCAGTACTTC,CASSRTSGGDIQYF
TRBJ2-1,-,-,TRBV5-6,TGTGCCAGCAGCCCCGAACTAGCTACCTTCTCCTACAATGAGCAGTTCTTC,CASSPELATFSYNEQFF
TRBJ2-7,TRBD1,-,TRBV18,TGTGCCAGCTCACCACGAGACAGGGGGGTAGTCTACGAGCAGTACTTC,CASSPRDRGVVYEQYF
TRBJ2-3,TRBD2,-,TRBV5-6,TGTGCCAGCAGCTCCTCGGGACTAGCGATAATTACAGATACGCAGTATTTT,CASSSSGLAIITDTQYF
TRBJ1-2,-,-,TRBV28,TGTGCCAGCAGTTTTATGGGGGCCTATGGCTACACCTTC,CASSFMGAYGYTF
TRBJ2-1,TRBD2,-,TRBV11-2,TGTGCCAGCAGCTTTGAGGGACTAGCGGGAAATGAGCAGTTCTTC,CASSFEGLAGNEQFF
TRBJ1-1,-,-,TRBV21-1,TGTGCCAGCAGCTCCGTGGGGGGGAACACTGAAGCTTTCTTT,CASSSVGGNTEAFF
TRBJ1-4,-,-,TRBV13,TGTGCCAGCAGCTTAGGGAGAGCTGAAAAACTGTTTTTT,CASSLGRAEKLFF
TRBJ1-4,-,-,TRBV6-1,TGTGCCAGCAGCGCAGGGTGGGGAAAACTGTTTTTT,CASSAGWGKLFF
TRBJ2-5,TRBD2,-,TRBV5-1,TGCGCCAGCAGCTTGACGGGAGGCCAAGAGACCCAGTACTTC,CASSLTGGQETQYF
TRBJ2-7,TRBD2,-,TRBV7-2,TGTGCCAGCAGCCCAACCCCGGGACTAGCGGGAGGTTACTACGAGCAGTACTTC,CASSPTPGLAGGYYEQYF
TRBJ1-1,TRBD1,-,TRBV7-9,TGTGCCAGCAATGGGGGACAGGGGCAGTATATGAACACTGAAGCTTTCTTT,CASNGGQGQYMNTEAFF
TRBJ2-2,TRBD1,-,TRBV4-1,TGCGCCAGCAGCCACCGACAGGGTACGACCGGGGAGCTGTTTTTT,CASSHRQGTTGELFF
TRBJ2-7,TRBD2,-,TRBV30,TGTGCCTGGAGTGTACCCCGACTAGCGAGTACCTACGAGCAGTACTTC,CAWSVPRLASTYEQYF
TRBJ2-3,-,-,TRBV5-4,TGTGCCAGCACCCCGGTTGGAGGGAAGACAGATACGCAGTATTTT,CASTPVGGKTDTQYF
TRBJ1-2,-,few,TRBV6-5,TGTGCCAGCAGTTACTCCTCTAACTATGGCTACACCTTC,CASSYSSNYGYTF
TRBJ1-4,-,-,TRBV7-9,TGTGCCAGCAGCCCACCGTGGGGGGTTGGAACACTGTTTTTT,CASSPPWGVGTLFF
TRBJ2-7,TRBD1,-,TRBV2,TGTGCCAGCCGGGACAGCTCTTACGAGCAGTACTTC,CASRDSSYEQYF
TRBJ2-6,TRBD1,-,TRBV25-1,TGTGCCAGCACCTTCGGACAGGGGGCTGTCTCTGGGGCCAACGTCCTGACTTTC,CASTFGQGAVSGANVLTF
TRBJ2-7,-,-,TRBV5-4,TGTGCCAGCAGCCGAGTGGACTTGCCCCACGAGCAGTACTTC,CASSRVDLPHEQYF
TRBJ2-5,TRBD2,-,TRBV5-4,TGTGCCAGCAGGACTAGCGGGGGACAAGAGACCCAGTACTTC,CASRTSGGQETQYF
TRBJ2-4,TRBD1,-,TRBV19,TGTGCCAGTAGTCGTCTCCAGGGGGCTAGAAACATTCAGTACTTC,CASSRLQGARNIQYF
TRBJ2-2,TRBD1,-,TRBV5-5,TGTGCCAGCAGCGTACGATACCCAACTACAGGGGCGGGCGAGGCCGGGGAGCTGTTTTTT,CASSVRYPTTGAGEAGELFF
TRBJ2-4,TRBD1,-,TRBV30,TGTGCCTGGCCGATCTGGCCGGGACAGGGGGGAGGGAACATTCAGTACTTC,CAWPIWPGQGGGNIQYF
TRBJ1-3,TRBD1,few,TRBV5-1,TGCGCCAGCAGCGGACAGGGGAGCTCTGGAAACACCATATATTTT,CASSGQGSSGNTIYF